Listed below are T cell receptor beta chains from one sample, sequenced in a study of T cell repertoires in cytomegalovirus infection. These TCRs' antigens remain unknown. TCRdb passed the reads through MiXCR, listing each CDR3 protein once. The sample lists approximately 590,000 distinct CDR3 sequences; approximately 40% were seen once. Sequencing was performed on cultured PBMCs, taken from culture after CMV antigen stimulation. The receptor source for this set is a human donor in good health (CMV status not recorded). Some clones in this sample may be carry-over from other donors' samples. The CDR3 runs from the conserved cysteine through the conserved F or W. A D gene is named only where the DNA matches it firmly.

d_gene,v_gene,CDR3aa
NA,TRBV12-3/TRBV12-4,CASNPRGGLFDREQFF
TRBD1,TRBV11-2,CASIKRATGGKPTQYF
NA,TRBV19,CASSIGPADTQYF
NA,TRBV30,CAWSPRVRSTDTQYF
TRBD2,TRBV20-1,CSARLAGGTDTQYF
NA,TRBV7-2,CASSLERVASLGTDTQYF
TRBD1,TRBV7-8,CASSSLPRGQGNYEQYF
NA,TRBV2,CASKIEVGQPQHF
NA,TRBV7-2,CASSLPATNEKLFF
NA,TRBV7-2,CASSLEGRSNSPLHF
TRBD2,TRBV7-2,CASSRRGTSGSTDTQYF
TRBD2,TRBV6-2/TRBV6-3,CASSSASGWYNEQFF
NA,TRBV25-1,CASSDHAGLSGTEAFF
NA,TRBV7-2,CASSLGYVGALTREAFF
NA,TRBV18,CASSPRPPNTEAFF
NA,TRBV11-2,CASSLIVRSTDTQYF
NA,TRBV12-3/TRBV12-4,CASSLGPQSYEQYF
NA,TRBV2,CASSPQSSYNSPLHF
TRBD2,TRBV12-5,CASGLAGFGTDTQYF
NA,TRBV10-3,CAISVSTEYEQYF
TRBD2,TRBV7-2,CASSLDGGASGSFKYF
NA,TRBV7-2,CASSTLGGEQYF
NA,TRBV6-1,CASSERRDSKPHF
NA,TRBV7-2,CASTRLGTHYEQYF